Following are 28 T cell receptor beta chains from one sample sequenced in a study of T-cell memory formation after mild COVID-19. TCRdb processed the 5' RACE reads anew with MiXCR; each CDR3 protein has one entry. The sample carries a few hundred thousand distinct CDR3 sequences, under 20% recorded once. What was sequenced was PBMCs or a T cell subset sorted from them (not recorded which). The origin of the receptors is a man aged 18 to 30 who had mild COVID-19 (a few samples of this study predate the infection). Cell type and time point are not known.

This clonotype was found many times. The CDR3 loop reads CASSLEGGYGYTF. CDR3 nucleotide sequence: TGTGCCAGCAGCTTAGAGGGTGGCTATGGCTACACCTTC. The V and J genes are TRBV7-2 and TRBJ1-2; D is unresolved. Germline V gene lookup returns CDR1 SGHTA and CDR2 FQGNSA. V was cut by 1 base and J by 4 bases, with 7 bases left in between. The length of the CDR3 is 13 residues.

The J gene is TRBJ1-5, the V gene TRBV4-1; the match to TRBD1 covers 8 bases. Per the germline V gene, CDR1 is MGHRA and CDR2 is YSYEKL. The V and J ends lost 1 base and 5 bases, in that order; junction bases with no gene match: 7. The CDR3 runs 16 residues. The CDR3 sequence: CASSQGGRGPHQPQHF. In nucleotides, the CDR3 is TGCGCCAGCAGCCAAGGTGGCAGGGGGCCCCATCAGCCCCAGCATTTT.

The chain recombines TRBV7-6 with TRBJ2-7, with 14 bases fitting TRBD2. This CDR3 is built from 15 residues. Per the germline V gene, CDR1 is SGHVS and CDR2 is FNYEAQ. Trimming removed 2 bases from V and 7 bases from J; junction bases left unmatched: 4. CDR3 in amino acids: CASSLWTSGGLEQYF. In nucleotides, the CDR3 is TGTGCCAGCAGCTTATGGACTAGCGGGGGGCTGGAGCAGTACTTC.

The gene calls are TRBV20-1 and TRBJ1-2, with D unresolved. There are 13 residues in the CDR3. Per the germline V gene, CDR1 is DFQATT and CDR2 is SNEGSKA (reference sequence). Between the trimmed V and J ends, which lost 3 bases and 8 bases, there was a span of 16 bases. The CDR3 coding sequence is TGCAGTGCTAGCGCACCACAAAGAGTGGGCTACACCTTC. Protein product: CSASAPQRVGYTF.

The rearrangement joins TRBV18 to TRBJ2-5; D unclear. CDR1 KGHSH and CDR2 LQKENI come from the germline V gene. The CDR3 sequence is 14 residues long. V lost 5 bases, J lost 2 bases, and 12 bases lay in between. The CDR3 region is CASSALDGQETQYF. The CDR3 DNA is TGTGCCAGCTCAGCTTTGGACGGGCAAGAGACCCAGTACTTC.

The rearrangement joins TRBV7-9 to TRBJ1-1; 7 bases line up with TRBD1. The ends lost 5 bases at V and 7 bases at J; junction bases unmatched: 4. CDR1 and CDR2 from the germline V gene are SEHNR and FQNEAQ (reference sequence). This CDR3 region has 12 residues. CDR3 coding DNA: TGTGCCAGCAGCGACAGGGTCGGTGAAGCTTTCTTT. Residues: CASSDRVGEAFF.

The V and J genes are TRBV6-6 and TRBJ2-5; 8 bases are a match to TRBD2. V shed 3 bases, J shed 8 bases, and the junction held 8 bases outside the gene matches. The CDR3 runs to 14 residues. Germline CDR1 MNHNY, CDR2 SVGAGI (reference sequence). The DNA of the CDR3 is TGTGCCAGCAGTTATGGCTCCCGGGGGGGCACCCAGTACTTC. Translation gives CASSYGSRGGTQYF.

There are many counts of this clonotype. The chain couples TRBV5-1 to TRBJ2-7, with D possibly being TRBD1 (6 bases). The germline V gene encodes CDR1 SGHRS and CDR2 YFSETQ. The ends were cut back, 3 bases at V and 2 bases at J, with 9 bases in the middle. The CDR3 extends over 13 amino acids. CDR3 in DNA: TGCGCCAGCAGCTGGGACAACACCTACGAGCAGTACTTC. It codes for CASSWDNTYEQYF.

This chain connects TRBV19 to TRBJ1-1, with 7 bases lining up with TRBD1. V was clipped by 0 bases and J by 2 bases; unmatched bases: 9. This CDR3 is 17 amino acids long. Germline loops: CDR1 LNHDA, CDR2 SQIVND (reference sequence). Here the CDR3 DNA reads TGTGCCAGTAGTATAGATCTGGTGACAGGGTCAAACACTGAAGCTTTCTTT. Translating it yields CASSIDLVTGSNTEAFF.

Only one count was recorded for this clonotype. This chain uses TRBV6-5 with TRBJ2-7, with a weak D call TRBD2 (6 bases). Trimming shortened V by 8 bases and J by 7 bases, and 15 bases separated the two germline ends. Germline CDR1 MNHEY, CDR2 SVGAGI. The CDR3 has 12 amino acids. In DNA form, the CDR3 reads TGTGCCAGCGGGTGGCAAGGAGGGGAGCAGTACTTC. It specifies CASGWQGGEQYF.

This clonotype turned up a few times. The rearrangement joins TRBV7-3 to TRBJ2-2, with D perhaps matching TRBD1 (5 bases). Germline V CDR1 and CDR2: SGHTA, FQGTGA. V lost 2 bases, J lost 3 bases, and 7 bases lay in between. This CDR3 has 14 amino acids. The CDR3 DNA is TGTGCCAGCAGCTTAGGCAGGGACACCGGGGAGCTGTTTTTT. It yields the protein CASSLGRDTGELFF.

This clonotype was found a few times. This chain joins TRBV27 and TRBJ1-1; TRBD1 agrees at 8 bases. The CDR3 consists of 17 residues. Germline V gene lookup returns CDR1 MNHEY and CDR2 SMNVEV (reference sequence). V trimming: 4 bases; J trimming: 1 base; junction bases outside the gene matches: 11. CDR3 nucleotides: TGTGCCAGCAGTTCGTTTCCCCGGACAGGGACGAACACTGAAGCTTTCTTT. As protein: CASSSFPRTGTNTEAFF.

The chain links TRBV20-1 to TRBJ1-6; D remains unclear. The V end was cut by 0 bases, the J end by 10 bases, with 10 bases between. The CDR3 has 13 residues. Germline V gene sequence: CDR1 DFQATT, CDR2 SNEGSKA (reference sequence). CDR3 loop: CSARDSGSSPLHF. CDR3 nucleotides: TGCAGTGCTAGAGATTCCGGCAGCTCACCCCTCCACTTT.

This clonotype turned up a few times. The chain carries TRBV5-1 and TRBJ2-3; D is perhaps TRBD1 or TRBD2 (5 bases each). This CDR3 comprises 14 residues. From germline, CDR1 is SGHRS and CDR2 YFSETQ. With 3 bases removed from V and 6 bases from J, the gap between germline ends came to 14 bases. CDR3 loop: CASSYGTPRDTQYF. In DNA, the CDR3 is TGCGCCAGCAGCTACGGGACCCCCCGGGATACGCAGTATTTT.

The chain links TRBV3-1 to TRBJ2-1; 7 positions agree with TRBD2. The CDR3 loop spans 18 amino acids. Germline lookup yields CDR1 LGHDT and CDR2 YNNKEL (reference sequence). The V and J ends lost 0 bases and 0 bases, in that order; junction bases with no gene match: 8. CDR3 region: CASSQDALAASSYNEQFF. In DNA, the CDR3 is TGTGCCAGCAGCCAAGATGCGCTAGCGGCTAGCTCCTACAATGAGCAGTTCTTC.

This clonotype appeared a few times. This CDR3 reads CASSQGDRDNSPLHF. CDR3 coding DNA: TGTGCCAGCAGCCAAGGGGACAGGGATAATTCACCCCTCCACTTT. V and J are TRBV4-2 and TRBJ1-6, with 9 nucleotides matching TRBD1. The V gene end was trimmed by 1 base and the J gene end by 5 bases; junction bases not matched to a gene: 0. Germline CDR1 reads LGHNA; CDR2 reads YNFKEQ. This CDR3 is 15 amino acids long.

This clonotype was observed a few times. This chain links TRBV20-1 with TRBJ2-1, with D perhaps TRBD2 (7 bases). The CDR3 consists of 14 residues. Germline V gives CDR1 DFQATT, CDR2 SNEGSKA (reference sequence). The V end was cut by 5 bases, the J end by 9 bases, with 20 bases between. The CDR3 nucleotides are TGCAGTGCTTACTGGGGGGGCCAGATAGGTGAGCAGTTCTTC. It yields the protein CSAYWGGQIGEQFF.

The table lists this clonotype with many counts. J is TRBJ1-3 and V is TRBV11-2, with D possibly TRBD1 on 5 matching bases. The CDR3 is 13 residues long. Deletions cut 5 bases from V and 14 bases from J, with 19 bases between. Germline CDR1 reads SGHAT; CDR2 reads FQNNGV. The CDR3 DNA reads as TGTGCCAGCAGCAAAAACCGGGACGCACTCTTATATTTT. It codes for CASSKNRDALLYF.

V usage is TRBV20-1 and J usage is TRBJ2-5; D is unresolved. This CDR3 is 10 amino acids long. The germline V gene has CDR1 DFQATT and CDR2 SNEGSKA (reference sequence). Trimming left V 4 bases short and J 7 bases short, with 7 bases between. Here the CDR3 DNA reads TGCAGTGCTACTAAGGCGACCCAGTACTTC. It codes for CSATKATQYF.

The chain links TRBV7-9 to TRBJ2-3; no reliable D call. The germline V and J ends were trimmed by 6 bases and 6 bases, with 10 bases remaining between them. This CDR3 has 12 amino acids. Germline V gives CDR1 SEHNR, CDR2 FQNEAQ (reference sequence). CDR3 residues: CASRPIVDTQYF. Here the CDR3 DNA reads TGTGCCAGCAGGCCGATTGTTGATACGCAGTATTTT.

This clonotype was picked up a small number of times. Here the CDR3 DNA reads TGTGCCAGCGGGGACCTCTACGAGCAGTACTTC. It specifies CASGDLYEQYF. This rearrangement joins TRBV28 to TRBJ2-7; D tentatively reads TRBD1 or TRBD2 (5 bases each). V lost 8 bases, J lost 3 bases, and 8 bases lay in between. The germline V gene has CDR1 MDHEN and CDR2 SYDVKM. The CDR3 loop spans 11 amino acids.

The chain couples TRBV6-2 or TRBV6-3 to TRBJ2-1; 10 bases agree with TRBD2. From germline, CDR1 is MNHEY and CDR2 SVGEGT. Trimming took 4 bases from V and 8 from J; bases not matched to a gene: 11. The length of the CDR3 is 16 residues. DNA of the CDR3: TGTGCCAGCAGTTCTTATGGGACTAGCGTCGACTATGAGCAGTTCTTC. Protein product: CASSSYGTSVDYEQFF.

This clonotype has only a few counts. The J gene is TRBJ2-5, the V gene TRBV5-1; D gene ambiguous. Germline V CDR1 and CDR2: SGHRS, YFSETQ. The CDR3 is made up of 15 amino acids. The V end lost 4 bases, the J end lost 3 bases, and 16 bases lay between the germline ends. This chain's CDR3 is CASSRVFQPKETQYF. CDR3 bases: TGCGCCAGCAGCCGGGTCTTCCAACCAAAAGAGACCCAGTACTTC.

This clonotype was detected many times. The V call is TRBV5-1, the J call TRBJ2-3; no clear D. Germline-derived CDR1 and CDR2 are SGHRS and YFSETQ. The germline V and J ends were trimmed by 4 bases and 2 bases, with 5 bases remaining between them. This CDR3 comprises 12 residues. CDR3 protein: CASSQYTDTQYF. CDR3 bases: TGCGCCAGCAGCCAATACACAGATACGCAGTATTTT. The full variable domain, its missing parts supplied by reference TRBV5-1 and TRBJ2-3, is KAGVTQTPRYLIKTRGQQVTLSCSPISGHRSVSWYQQTPGQGLQFLFEYFSETQRNKGNFPGRFSGRQFSNSRSEMNVSTLELGDSALYLCASSQYTDTQYFGPGTRLTVL.

This chain connects TRBV11-2 to TRBJ2-3; 9 bases align to TRBD1. The J segment lost 4 bases and the V segment lost 5 bases, leaving 7 bases of the junction unmatched. Germline CDR1 is SGHAT and CDR2 is FQNNGV. The CDR3 extends over 15 amino acids. The CDR3 region has the DNA TGTGCCAGCAGCCAAGGGACAGGGAGTCCAGATACGCAGTATTTT. Encoded protein: CASSQGTGSPDTQYF. The full variable domain, with the rest looked up from reference TRBV11-2 and TRBJ2-3, is EAGVAQSPRYKIIEKRQSVAFWCNPISGHATLYWYQQILGQGPKLLIQFQNNGVVDDSQLPKDRFSAERLKGVDSTLKIQPAKLEDSAVYLCASSQGTGSPDTQYFGPGTRLTVL.

This clonotype turned up a few times. The chain uses TRBV27 and TRBJ2-2; TRBD1 agrees at 8 bases. The CDR3 length is 17 residues. Germline CDR1 MNHEY, CDR2 SMNVEV (reference sequence). The J segment lost 4 bases and the V segment lost 7 bases, leaving 14 bases of the junction unmatched. CDR3 bases: TGTGCCAGCACCTGGAGGTCAGGGGGCCTGCGCACCGGGGAGCTGTTTTTT. Protein sequence: CASTWRSGGLRTGELFF.

The chain carries TRBV16 and TRBJ1-6, with 9 bases aligning to TRBD1. CDR3 size: 14 residues. Germline trimming cut 6 bases from V and 10 bases from J; bases unmatched to any gene: 7. The germline V gene encodes CDR1 KGHSY and CDR2 FQNENV. In nucleotides, the CDR3 is TGTGCCAGCAGTCACTGGACAGGGGTGTCACCCCTCCACTTT. This gives the protein CASSHWTGVSPLHF.

This sequence joins TRBV6-6 and TRBJ1-6; no clear D. The CDR3 runs to 16 residues. Between the trimmed V and J ends, which lost 5 bases and 0 bases, there was a span of 11 bases. Looked up from germline, CDR1 is MNHNY and CDR2 is SVGAGI (reference sequence). CDR3 sequence: CASSRVLSSYNSPLHF. CDR3 in DNA: TGTGCCAGCAGTAGAGTATTGAGCTCCTATAATTCACCCCTCCACTTT.